These T cell receptor beta chains were read from a single sample in a study of shared clonotypes between healthy human individuals. Profiling relied on immunoSEQ multiplex PCR, and the TCRdb table lists in-frame clones only, not all of them. Of millions of clones listed, approximately 94% were seen once; the top ten hold around 0.14%. The sequenced material came from naive CD4+ T cells sorted from blood. The receptors were gathered from a man aged 18 to 29 in good health. Both conserved end residues are part of each CDR3. The order of the fields is CDR3 protein, V gene, J gene.

CASRETGSTGELFF	TRBV7-3	TRBJ2-2
CASSSPGLNSPLHF	TRBV6-6	TRBJ1-6
CASSTRTDPADTQYF	TRBV5-1	TRBJ2-3
CASSSKANRPNLMNTDTQYF	TRBV5-4	TRBJ2-3
CASSPPMTTQETQYF	TRBV5-4	TRBJ2-5
CASSEWGPAGELFF	TRBV10-1	TRBJ2-2
CASSLVYRDQPQHF	TRBV7-2	TRBJ1-5
CASSTRESYNEQFF	TRBV5-4	TRBJ2-1
CASSLRSQGPLYEQYF	TRBV5-6	TRBJ2-7
CASSLASTAQETQYF	TRBV5-1	TRBJ2-5
CASSAPGLAGGSTDTQYF	TRBV9	TRBJ2-3
CATSPGLAREQYF	TRBV10-3	TRBJ2-7
CASSLGGRNQPQHF	TRBV28	TRBJ1-5
CASSLTSGRPETQYF	TRBV5-4	TRBJ2-5
CASSQQGARTEAFF	TRBV2	TRBJ1-1
CASSLTGLVQPQHF	TRBV27	TRBJ1-5
CASSVGGQKETQYF	TRBV9	TRBJ2-5
CASSSSWLDGYTF	TRBV28	TRBJ1-2
CASAKQEAGTGELFF	TRBV18	TRBJ2-2
CAWSEGLAGTEAFF	TRBV30	TRBJ1-1
CASSLAGPAETQYF	TRBV5-4	TRBJ2-5
CAISESPGGSSPLHF	TRBV10-3	TRBJ1-6
CASSRQGADTQYF	TRBV18	TRBJ2-3
CASSTPTGLDTGELFF	TRBV4-1	TRBJ2-2
CASSLRTVDMNTEAFF	TRBV10-2	TRBJ1-1
CAIRTGLSSYNEQFF	TRBV10-3	TRBJ2-1
CAGTGNTEAFF	TRBV30	TRBJ1-1
CASRVTSGREETQYF	TRBV5-1	TRBJ2-5
CASSLGGFGEQYF	TRBV7-2	TRBJ2-7
CASSSGQLRNLNTEAFF	TRBV5-4	TRBJ1-1
CASSQGLATDTQYF	TRBV5-5	TRBJ2-3
CASSEWGQGSYEQYF	TRBV25-1	TRBJ2-7
CATRLAGGATGELFF	TRBV6-5	TRBJ2-2